The rows below give T cell receptor beta chains drawn from one sample of a study of shared clonotypes between healthy human individuals. Clones were read by immunoSEQ multiplex PCR, and TCRdb kept only the in-frame ones, dropping some. The sample carries about a million clones, under 80% recorded once. Sequences were obtained from memory CD4+ T cells sorted from blood. Receptors originate from a man between 18 and 29 years old in good health. CDR3s include the opening cysteine and the closing phenylalanine or tryptophan. D genes are given only for firm matches. Some rows mark clone size as missing; the rest say once, few, many or name a class of expanded clone.

d_gene	v_gene	abundance	j_gene	CDR3nt	CDR3aa
TRBD1	TRBV7-6	once	TRBJ2-7	TGTGCCAGCAGCTTAGCTGGACAGGGATTTCCCTACGAGCAGTACTTC	CASSLAGQGFPYEQYF
TRBD2	TRBV27	many	TRBJ2-1	TGTGCCAGCAGTTTATCTCGAGCGGGGGGTAACAATGAGCAGTTCTTC	CASSLSRAGGNNEQFF
-	TRBV10-3	once	TRBJ2-7	TGTGCCATCAGTGAGTCGGAGGGACCGCTTAACGAGCAGTACTTC	CAISESEGPLNEQYF
-	TRBV29-1	-	TRBJ2-7	TGCAGCGTTGGCACCTACTACGAGCAGTACTTC	CSVGTYYEQYF
TRBD2	TRBV9	-	TRBJ2-7	TGTGCCAGCAGCATCACTAGCGGGTCGGGAGAGCAGTACTTC	CASSITSGSGEQYF
-	TRBV5-6	-	TRBJ1-2	TGTGCCAGCAGCCCGCCCAACTACAGGGCGCACTATGGCTACACCTTC	CASSPPNYRAHYGYTF
-	TRBV30	-	TRBJ1-5	TGTGCCTGGAGTGCCGTAGGGGTCAGCAATCAGCCCCAGCATTTT	CAWSAVGVSNQPQHF
-	TRBV2	-	TRBJ2-5	TGTGCCAACGAAGGGTCGCAGTCCGAGACCCAGTACTTC	CANEGSQSETQYF
TRBD2	TRBV9	-	TRBJ2-2	TGTGCCAGCAGCGTACCGAGCGGGGACGCGAACACCGGGGAGCTGTTTTTT	CASSVPSGDANTGELFF
-	TRBV5-4	-	TRBJ1-2	TGTGCCAGCAGCCTGGGGAGTCGGGGAAAGGGCAACTATGGCTACACCTTC	CASSLGSRGKGNYGYTF
-	TRBV29-1	-	TRBJ2-3	TGCAGCGTTGTGAGGGGAAAAGACGATACGCAGTATTTT	CSVVRGKDDTQYF
-	TRBV10-2	-	TRBJ1-2	TGCGCCAGCAGTCCTACAGGGTCTTTAGAAAATGGCTACACCTTC	CASSPTGSLENGYTF
TRBD1	TRBV29-1	-	TRBJ2-7	TGCAGCGTCGACGACAGGGGCTACGAGCAGTACTTC	CSVDDRGYEQYF
-	TRBV2	-	TRBJ1-1	TGTGCCAGCAGTGTTCTCAGTAACACTGAAGCTTTCTTT	CASSVLSNTEAFF
-	TRBV5-1	-	TRBJ2-2	TGCGCCAGCAGCTTGGGAATTGCAGCCGGGGAGCTGTTTTTT	CASSLGIAAGELFF
-	TRBV7-2	few	TRBJ2-7	TGTGCCAGCAGCCAGGTGGGTTACGAGCAGTACTTC	CASSQVGYEQYF
-	TRBV25-1	-	TRBJ2-7	TGTGCCAGCCGCGGGGTAGGGAGTAAGCAGTACTTC	CASRGVGSKQYF
TRBD2	TRBV4-2	-	TRBJ2-3	TGTGCCAGCAGCCAAGATGGCGCGGGAGGGGGGGCAGATACGCAGTATTTT	CASSQDGAGGGADTQYF
-	TRBV7-7	-	TRBJ1-1	TGTGCTAGCAGCTTACGACTGGGCACTGAAGCTTTCTTT	CASSLRLGTEAFF
TRBD2	TRBV5-1	-	TRBJ2-1	TGCGCCAGCAGCCCACTAGCGGGATCAAAGGAGCAGTTCTTC	CASSPLAGSKEQFF
TRBD2	TRBV5-1	-	TRBJ2-1	TGCGCCAGCAGCTTTAGCGGGGGGCGTTACAATGAGCAGTTCTTC	CASSFSGGRYNEQFF
-	TRBV5-4	-	TRBJ1-2	TGTGCCAGCAGCTTCTCCCTCCAGCGGGGCTACACCTTC	CASSFSLQRGYTF
-	TRBV4-3	once	TRBJ2-1	TGCGCCAGCAGCCAATGGGGGCTAGCGCTACACAATGAGCAGTTCTTC	CASSQWGLALHNEQFF
-	TRBV28	-	TRBJ1-6	TGTGCCAGCAGTGGGACCTATTCACCCCTCCACTTT	CASSGTYSPLHF
-	TRBV6-5	-	TRBJ1-1	TGTGCCAGCAGTTACGCACCGACGAACACTGAAGCTTTCTTT	CASSYAPTNTEAFF
TRBD2	TRBV5-1	few	TRBJ2-5	TGCGCCAGCAGCTTGGGTCAGCTAGCGGGGTTCCAAGAGACCCAGTACTTC	CASSLGQLAGFQETQYF
-	TRBV9	once	TRBJ1-6	TGTGCCAGCAGCGGGTCCGGGGCAGGAAATTCACCCCTCCACTTT	CASSGSGAGNSPLHF
-	TRBV5-1	-	TRBJ1-1	TGCGCCAGCAGCTTGACTATATCCCAGGGAACGGGCACTGAAGCTTTCTTT	CASSLTISQGTGTEAFF
-	TRBV11-2	-	TRBJ2-7	TGTGCCAGCAGCCTAGTTAGTATTGGCTCCTACGAGCAGTACTTC	CASSLVSIGSYEQYF
-	TRBV29-1	-	TRBJ2-1	TGCAGCGTTGTGAAGGGTTCCAATGAGCAGTTCTTC	CSVVKGSNEQFF
-	TRBV25-1	-	TRBJ2-5	TGTGCCAGCAGTGGGGGTTATGCTGGGAAGGGGGAGACCCAGTACTTC	CASSGGYAGKGETQYF
-	TRBV5-1	-	TRBJ2-6	TGCGCCAGCAGCAGAGTGTCTGGGGCCAACGTCCTGACTTTC	CASSRVSGANVLTF
-	TRBV2	many	TRBJ1-1	TGTGCCAGCAGTGAACTGGAGAACACTGAAGCTTTCTTT	CASSELENTEAFF
-	TRBV18	few	TRBJ1-1	TGTGCCAGCTCACCACCGGGGGGGAGAAACACTGAAGCTTTCTTT	CASSPPGGRNTEAFF
-	TRBV30	-	TRBJ1-2	TGTGCCTGGAACAGGGTAGGGGATGGCTACACCTTC	CAWNRVGDGYTF
TRBD1	TRBV7-2	-	TRBJ1-2	TGTGCCAGCAGCTTAGCGCTTGACAGGGGGCACGGCTACACCTTC	CASSLALDRGHGYTF
TRBD1	TRBV29-1	-	TRBJ2-4	TGCAGCGTTGAGGACAGGGTGATGGGCAAAAACATTCAGTACTTC	CSVEDRVMGKNIQYF
TRBD1	TRBV6-1	few	TRBJ1-1	TGTGCCAGCAGAGCGACAGGGGAGAACACTGAAGCTTTCTTT	CASRATGENTEAFF
TRBD1	TRBV2	-	TRBJ2-3	TGTGCCAGCAGTAAAACACCGGGACAGGGATCCGATACGCAGTATTTT	CASSKTPGQGSDTQYF
-	TRBV7-8	-	TRBJ2-1	TGTGCCAGCAGCTTAGCGCGGCTGAACAATGAGCAGTTCTTC	CASSLARLNNEQFF
-	TRBV6-1	-	TRBJ2-3	TGTGCCAGCAGTGGCAACGGCCCTCTGCACAACACAGATACGCAGTATTTT	CASSGNGPLHNTDTQYF
-	TRBV2	-	TRBJ1-5	TGTGCCAGCAGTGTGAGTAGGTATCAGCCCCAGCATTTT	CASSVSRYQPQHF
TRBD1	TRBV19	-	TRBJ2-7	TGTGCCAGTAGTATAGCCGGACAGGGTACCTACGAGCAGTACTTC	CASSIAGQGTYEQYF
TRBD2	TRBV30	-	TRBJ2-1	TGTGCCTGGACGGAAGGACTAGTCAAGTTCTTC	CAWTEGLVKFF
-	TRBV12-5	-	TRBJ1-5	TGTGCTAGTGGTTTTGAGGGGAGCAATCAGCCCCAGCATTTT	CASGFEGSNQPQHF
TRBD1	TRBV4-3	-	TRBJ1-2	TGCGCCAGCAGCCAAGAATACAGGGGAGTATGGGGCTATGGCTACACCTTC	CASSQEYRGVWGYGYTF
-	TRBV10-3	-	TRBJ2-7	TGTGCCATCAGTGACTCTGGGTTGTACGAGCAGTACTTC	CAISDSGLYEQYF